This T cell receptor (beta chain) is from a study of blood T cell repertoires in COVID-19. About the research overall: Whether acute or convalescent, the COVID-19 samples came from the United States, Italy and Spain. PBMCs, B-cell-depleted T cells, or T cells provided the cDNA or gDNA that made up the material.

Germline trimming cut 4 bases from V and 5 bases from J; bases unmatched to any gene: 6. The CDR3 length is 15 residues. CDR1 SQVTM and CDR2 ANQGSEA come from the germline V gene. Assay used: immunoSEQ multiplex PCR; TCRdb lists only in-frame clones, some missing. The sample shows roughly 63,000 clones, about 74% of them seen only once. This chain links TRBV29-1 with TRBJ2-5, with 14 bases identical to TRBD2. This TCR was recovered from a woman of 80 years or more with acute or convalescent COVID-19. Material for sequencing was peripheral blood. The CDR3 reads CSVGAGLAGVETQYF. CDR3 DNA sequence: TGCAGCGTTGGGGCGGGACTAGCGGGAGTGGAGACCCAGTACTTC.